The clone carrying this TCR beta chain came up a few times. What it binds is unknown. The CDR3 regions of TCR beta were amplified from RNA transcripts. TCR CDR3 regions were first amplified by RT-PCR with HTBI primers. TCRdb itself ran the multiplex PCR reads through MiXCR, one entry per CDR3 protein. The table lists a few hundred thousand distinct CDR3 sequences, under 20% of them singletons. The sample originates from a study of T cells in Graves' hyperthyroidism and ophthalmopathy. Study observations and caveats: Most expanded thyroid clonotypes above 0.001 also appeared in blood. From stable hyperthyroidism, ophthalmopathy was separated by a 13 V-J model.

Any patient presenting with uncontrolled infection, other autoimmune disease, pregnancy or lactation was left out. The authors obtained PBMCs from more than 8 ml of fresh peripheral blood. This CDR3 has 16 amino acids. CDR1 is SQVTM and CDR2 is ANQGSEA in the germline V gene. The J segment lost 4 bases and the V segment lost 7 bases, leaving 15 bases of the junction unmatched. The sample was blood. This clonotype was obtained from a woman aged 18-29 years with Graves' ophthalmopathy. The J gene is TRBJ2-1, the V gene TRBV29-1; 8 bases align to TRBD2. CDR3 nucleotides: TGCAGCGCCGACCTTTTGGGGCGGGGGGTTTACAATGAGCAGTTCTTC. Translated: CSADLLGRGVYNEQFF.